This TCR beta chain appears in the sequencing data of a study of T cells in localized non-small cell lung cancer. Generated by immunoSEQ multiplex PCR, the TCRdb table keeps only in-frame clones and is missing some. In the table there are 25,000 to 30,000 clones, around 89% of which are singletons. Study-level points and caveats: Uninvolved adjacent lung had higher T cell clonality than tumor and all other tissues. Heterogeneity within the tumor remains possible, as just one region underwent sequencing. When the top 100 tumor clones were examined, a median roughly 62 of them also appeared in the adjacent lung, which was paired and uninvolved. Longer overall survival was associated with a higher density of T cells in the blood.

The CDR3 consists of 15 residues. Germline V gene lookup returns CDR1 MNHNY and CDR2 SVGAGI (reference sequence). Trimming removed 0 bases at V and 0 bases at J, with 9 bases between. A note on this clone: The target antigen is unknown.

The chain is built from TRBV6-6 and TRBJ2-7; D is possibly TRBD1 (6 bases). This receptor was identified in a female donor at least 60 years old with stage III squamous cell lung carcinoma. Material: peripheral blood, obtained before any cancer treatment. The CDR3 DNA is TGTGCCAGCAGTTACTCTGGGGGCAGCTCCTACGAGCAGTACTTC. Residues: CASSYSGGSSYEQYF.